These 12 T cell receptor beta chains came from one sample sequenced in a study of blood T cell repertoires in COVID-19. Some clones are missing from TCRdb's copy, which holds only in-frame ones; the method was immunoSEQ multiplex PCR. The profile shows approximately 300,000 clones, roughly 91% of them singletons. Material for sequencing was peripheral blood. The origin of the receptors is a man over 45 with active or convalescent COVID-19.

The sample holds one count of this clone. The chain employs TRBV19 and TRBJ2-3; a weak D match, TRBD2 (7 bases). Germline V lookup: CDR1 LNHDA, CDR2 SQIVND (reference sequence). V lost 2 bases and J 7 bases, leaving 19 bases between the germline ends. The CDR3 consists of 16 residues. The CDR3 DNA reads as TGTGCCAGTAGTATACGGGGGGTTGGGGGGCCGTATACGCAGTATTTT. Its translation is CASSIRGVGGPYTQYF.

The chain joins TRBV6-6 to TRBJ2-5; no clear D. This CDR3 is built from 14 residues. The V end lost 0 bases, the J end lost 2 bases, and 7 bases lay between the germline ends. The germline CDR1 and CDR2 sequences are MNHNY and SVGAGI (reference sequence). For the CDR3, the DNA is TGTGCCAGCAGTTACTCGCAGATTCAAGAGACCCAGTACTTC. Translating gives CASSYSQIQETQYF.

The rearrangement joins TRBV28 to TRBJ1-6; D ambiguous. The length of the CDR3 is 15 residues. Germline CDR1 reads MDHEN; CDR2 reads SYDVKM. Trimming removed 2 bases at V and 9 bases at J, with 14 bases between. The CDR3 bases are TGTGCCAGCAGTTTAAGCGGACCGAGCCTTTCACCCCTCCACTTT. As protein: CASSLSGPSLSPLHF.

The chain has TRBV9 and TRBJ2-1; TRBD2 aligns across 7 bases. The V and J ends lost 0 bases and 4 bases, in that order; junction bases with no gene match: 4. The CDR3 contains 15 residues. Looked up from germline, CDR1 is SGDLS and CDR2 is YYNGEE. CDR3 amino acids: CASSVDLAEYNEQFF. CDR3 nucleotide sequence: TGTGCCAGCAGCGTAGACCTAGCGGAGTACAATGAGCAGTTCTTC.

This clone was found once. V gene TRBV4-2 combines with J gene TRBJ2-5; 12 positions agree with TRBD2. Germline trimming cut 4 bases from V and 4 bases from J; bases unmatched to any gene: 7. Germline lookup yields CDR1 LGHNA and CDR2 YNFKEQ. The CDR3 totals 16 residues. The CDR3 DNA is TGTGCCAGCAGCCCCTCGACTAGCGGGGGAGTAGAGACCCAGTACTTC. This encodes CASSPSTSGGVETQYF.

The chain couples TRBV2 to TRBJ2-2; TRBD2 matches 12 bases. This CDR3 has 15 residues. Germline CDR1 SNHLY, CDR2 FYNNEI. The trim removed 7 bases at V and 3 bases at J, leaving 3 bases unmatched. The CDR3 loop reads CASTGTSGYTGELFF. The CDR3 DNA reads TGTGCCAGCACCGGGACTAGCGGGTACACCGGGGAGCTGTTTTTT. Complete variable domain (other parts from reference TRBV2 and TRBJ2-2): EPEVTQTPSHQVTQMGQEVILRCVPISNHLYFYWYRQILGQKVEFLVSFYNNEISEKSEIFDDQFSVERPDGSNFTLKIRSTKLEDSAMYFCASTGTSGYTGELFFGEGSRLTVL.

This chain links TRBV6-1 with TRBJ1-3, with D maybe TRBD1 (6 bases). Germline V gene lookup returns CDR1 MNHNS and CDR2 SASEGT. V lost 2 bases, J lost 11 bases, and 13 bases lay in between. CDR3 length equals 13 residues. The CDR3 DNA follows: TGTGCCAGCAGTGAACTTCAGGGGTTCGCCATATATTTT. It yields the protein CASSELQGFAIYF.

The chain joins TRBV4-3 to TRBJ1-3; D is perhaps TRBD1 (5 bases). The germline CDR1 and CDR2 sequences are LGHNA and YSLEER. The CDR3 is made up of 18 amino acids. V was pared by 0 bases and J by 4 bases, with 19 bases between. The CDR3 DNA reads TGCGCCAGCAGCCAAGATCCCCCAGACAGATTCGGAGGAAACACCATATATTTT. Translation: CASSQDPPDRFGGNTIYF.

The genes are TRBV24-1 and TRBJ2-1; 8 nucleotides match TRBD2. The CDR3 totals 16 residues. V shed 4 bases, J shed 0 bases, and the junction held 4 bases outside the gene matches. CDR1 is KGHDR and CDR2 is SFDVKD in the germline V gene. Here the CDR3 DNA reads TGTGCCACCAGTGACCCACTAGCGGACTCCTACAATGAGCAGTTCTTC. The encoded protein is CATSDPLADSYNEQFF.

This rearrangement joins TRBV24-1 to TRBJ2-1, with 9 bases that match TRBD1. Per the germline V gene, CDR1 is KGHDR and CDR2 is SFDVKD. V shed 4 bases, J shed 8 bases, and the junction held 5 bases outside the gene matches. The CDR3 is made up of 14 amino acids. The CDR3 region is CATSDPDRGYEQFF. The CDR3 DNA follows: TGTGCCACCAGTGACCCGGACAGGGGCTATGAGCAGTTCTTC.

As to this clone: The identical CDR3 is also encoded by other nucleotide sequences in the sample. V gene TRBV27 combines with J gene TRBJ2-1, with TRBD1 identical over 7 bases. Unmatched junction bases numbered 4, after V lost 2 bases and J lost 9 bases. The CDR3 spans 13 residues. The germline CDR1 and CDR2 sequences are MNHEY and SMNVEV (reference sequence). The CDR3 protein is CASSLLGGGEQFF. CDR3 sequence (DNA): TGTGCCAGCAGTTTACTAGGGGGCGGTGAGCAGTTCTTC.

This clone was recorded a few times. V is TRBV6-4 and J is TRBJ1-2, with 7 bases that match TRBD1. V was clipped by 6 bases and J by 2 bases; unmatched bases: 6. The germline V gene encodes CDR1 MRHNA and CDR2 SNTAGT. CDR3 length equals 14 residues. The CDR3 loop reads CASRRQGENYGYTF. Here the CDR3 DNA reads TGTGCCAGCAGAAGACAGGGTGAGAACTATGGCTACACCTTC.